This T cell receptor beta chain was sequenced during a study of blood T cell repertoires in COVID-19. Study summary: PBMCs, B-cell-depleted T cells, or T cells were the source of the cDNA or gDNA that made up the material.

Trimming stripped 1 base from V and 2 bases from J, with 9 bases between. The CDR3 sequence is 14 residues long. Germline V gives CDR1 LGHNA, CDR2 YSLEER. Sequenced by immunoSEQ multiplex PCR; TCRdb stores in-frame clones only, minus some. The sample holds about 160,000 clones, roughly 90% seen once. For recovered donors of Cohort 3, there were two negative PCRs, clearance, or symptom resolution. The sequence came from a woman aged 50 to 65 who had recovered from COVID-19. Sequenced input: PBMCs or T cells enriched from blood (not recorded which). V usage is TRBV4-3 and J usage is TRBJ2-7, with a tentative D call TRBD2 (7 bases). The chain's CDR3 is CASSQAGGPYEQYF. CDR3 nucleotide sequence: TGCGCCAGCAGCCAAGCGGGGGGCCCCTACGAGCAGTACTTC.